This TCR beta chain was documented in a study of shared T cell receptors in the human thymus. Germline V gene data show CDR1 as SGHDN and CDR2 as FVKESK. Trimming left V 6 bases short and J 5 bases short, with 14 bases between. This CDR3 contains 14 residues. The protocol was immunoSEQ multiplex PCR, while the TCRdb copy is restricted to in-frame clones and leaves out a portion. The table shows hundreds of thousands of clones, with about 87% occurring only once. These sequences were also reported in another study, on human thymus T cells. That report notes: Having corrective surgery for congenital heart defects, healthy Finnish infants were the ones who donated. There appeared to be biased usage of V and J genes in thymic and blood repertoires. A high degree of thymic repertoire overlap among unrelated individuals was reported in related research.

The V call is TRBV14, the J call TRBJ1-3; no reliable D call. This TCR was recovered from a boy under two years old with a congenital heart defect. The material sequenced was thymocytes. CDR3 DNA sequence: TGTGCCAGCAGACCTTGGGAGGGCCGAAACACCATATATTTT. As protein: CASRPWEGRNTIYF. Variable domain in full (rest from reference TRBV14 and TRBJ1-3): EAGVTQFPSHSVIEKGQTVTLRCDPISGHDNLYWYRRVMGKEIKFLLHFVKESKQDESGMPNNRFLAERTGGTYSTLKVQPAELEDSGVYFCASRPWEGRNTIYFGEGSWLTVV.